This TCR beta chain was captured in a study of OX40 agonist ivuxolimab in advanced cancers. About the research overall: Each patient was given ivuxolimab into a vein every 2 weeks, at 0.01 to 10 mg/kg.

Worth noting for this clone: Its antigen is still unknown.

Using immunoSEQ multiplex PCR, the repertoire was profiled, and TCRdb retains in-frame clones only, with some absent. The profile covers about 69,000 clones, with more than 85% appearing a single time and about 0.29% taken by the ten largest. Findings and limits, study-wide: People who partly responded at 0.1-3.0 mg/kg had some of the least clonal expansion seen.

Peripheral blood came from all dose cohorts at three timepoints. The CDR3 is 13 amino acids. CDR1 is SGHNT and CDR2 is YYREEE in the germline V gene (reference sequence). The V end was cut by 0 bases, the J end by 2 bases, with 6 bases between. This sequence was found in an adult with an advanced solid tumor such as melanoma, head and neck, liver or kidney cancer. This specimen consisted of CD4+ or CD8+ T cells sorted from blood, obtained in a trial of the OX40 agonist ivuxolimab. The V gene is TRBV5-4, the J gene TRBJ2-7, with unresolved D. The CDR3 here is CASSLGKAYEQYF. CDR3 DNA: TGTGCCAGCAGCTTGGGTAAGGCCTACGAGCAGTACTTC.